The present T cell receptor beta chain was sequenced within a study of long-term antiretroviral therapy in people with HIV. Findings of the study overall: Dominance of pre-ART expanded clones persisted, fluctuating and often declining after ART.

Survey level was the resolution at which the v3.0 immunoSEQ assay ran. Repertoires were generated with immunoSEQ multiplex PCR, while TCRdb's copy carries only in-frame clones and drops some. The sample shows approximately 25,000 clones, about 90% of them seen only once. Turning to this clone: Its matching antigen is unknown.

Here the sequenced sample was unsorted PBMCs, taken around 4.5 years after starting antiretroviral therapy. This sequence was found in a man aged 30 to 39 with HIV.

For the CDR3, the DNA is TGCGCCAGCAGCTTTACTTTCGCCGGAGATAACTATGGCTACACCTTC. Amino acid sequence: CASSFTFAGDNYGYTF. The chain carries TRBV5-1 and TRBJ1-2; D remains ambiguous. The CDR3 has 16 residues. Trimming left V 2 bases short and J 1 base short, with 15 bases between. Germline V gene lookup returns CDR1 SGHRS and CDR2 YFSETQ. The full variable domain, rest sourced from reference TRBV5-1 and TRBJ1-2, is KAGVTQTPRYLIKTRGQQVTLSCSPISGHRSVSWYQQTPGQGLQFLFEYFSETQRNKGNFPGRFSGRQFSNSRSEMNVSTLELGDSALYLCASSFTFAGDNYGYTFGSGTRLTVV.